The 31 T cell receptor beta chains below all came from one sample that was sequenced in a study of T cell responses to AZD1222 COVID-19 vaccine. Data came from immunoSEQ multiplex PCR; TCRdb stores just in-frame clones and leaves some out. The data contain 130,000 or so clones, approximately 90% of them seen just once; the ten biggest clones take up roughly 4%. The material sequenced was peripheral blood, taken 28 days after the second AZD1222 dose. The receptors derive from an adult who received the AZD1222 COVID-19 vaccine.

The chain joins TRBV5-1 to TRBJ2-2, with a weak D call TRBD1 (5 bases). V shed 1 base and J shed 4 bases, with 11 bases lying between them. The CDR3 totals 15 residues. The germline CDR1 and CDR2 sequences are SGHRS and YFSETQ. The DNA for the CDR3 is TGCGCCAGCAGCTTGCTCCAGGGTGGCACCGGGGAGCTGTTTTTT. It translates to CASSLLQGGTGELFF.

This clone was recorded only once. This chain uses TRBV4-1 with TRBJ1-6, with 7 bases that match TRBD1. Germline CDR1 is MGHRA and CDR2 is YSYEKL. J was trimmed by 3 bases and V by 1 base; bases with no gene match: 9. The CDR3 covers 18 residues. In nucleotides, the CDR3 is TGCGCCAGCAGCCAAGGAGGGACAGTTGGCCACTATAATTCACCCCTCCACTTT. Encoded protein: CASSQGGTVGHYNSPLHF.

This clone was observed a handful of times. The rearrangement joins TRBV23-1 to TRBJ2-5, with unresolved D. TRBV23-1 is identified as an open reading frame with a role that is uncertain. The CDR3 consists of 10 residues. Trimming removed 3 bases at V and 5 bases at J, with 1 base between. The CDR3: CASSQETQYF. CDR3 nucleotide sequence: TGCGCCAGCAGTCAGGAGACCCAGTACTTC.

The rearrangement joins TRBV5-1 to TRBJ1-4, with TRBD1 identical over 7 bases. V shed 4 bases and J 7 bases; nucleotides not matched to a gene: 7. The length of the CDR3 is 14 residues. Germline V gives CDR1 SGHRS, CDR2 YFSETQ. The chain's CDR3 is CASSQETGSEKLFF. CDR3 DNA sequence: TGCGCCAGCAGCCAAGAGACAGGGAGTGAAAAACTGTTTTTT.

The chain has TRBV7-3 and TRBJ2-1; TRBD2 agrees at 8 bases. The CDR3 totals 15 residues. After removal of 1 base from V and 7 bases from J, the junction contained 6 bases not matched to a gene. The germline gives CDR1 SGHTA, CDR2 FQGTGA. DNA for the CDR3: TGTGCCAGCAGCTTAAAAAGCGGGAGTGTTAATGAGCAGTTCTTC. This codes for CASSLKSGSVNEQFF.

This clone was seen just once. The J gene is TRBJ2-1, the V gene TRBV5-1; D is perhaps TRBD1 (6 bases). V lost 4 bases, J lost 8 bases, and 13 bases lay in between. The CDR3 contains 13 residues. Germline V gene data show CDR1 as SGHRS and CDR2 as YFSETQ. The CDR3 nucleotides read TGCGCCAGCAGCCCCGGACAGATCTATGAGCAGTTCTTC. Translated, it gives CASSPGQIYEQFF.

CDR3 DNA: TGTGCCAGCCGATATGCAGATACGCAGTATTTT. Protein sequence: CASRYADTQYF. The chain joins TRBV2 to TRBJ2-3; no definite D call. Trimming removed 8 bases from V and 4 bases from J, with 7 bases in between. Germline-derived CDR1 and CDR2 are SNHLY and FYNNEI. This CDR3 has 11 amino acids.

This clone has only a few counts. The rearrangement links TRBV6-2 or TRBV6-3 to TRBJ2-7, with 13 positions matching TRBD2. Germline V gene sequence: CDR1 MNHEY, CDR2 SVGEGT. The CDR3 contains 15 residues. Trimming at V came to 0 bases and at J to 6 bases, leaving 2 bases not matched to a gene. CDR3 in amino acids: CASSYSTSGGSEQYF. The CDR3 DNA sequence: TGTGCCAGCAGTTACTCGACTAGCGGGGGGAGCGAGCAGTACTTC.

Details on this clone: The junction and the germline gene differ at one end; a read error may be behind it. The sample has other DNA sequences that encode this CDR3 too. This chain joins TRBV5-5 and TRBJ2-2; perhaps TRBD2 as D (6 bases). Looked up from germline, CDR1 is SGHKS and CDR2 is YYEKEE (reference sequence). This CDR3 spans 14 amino acids. This CDR3 reads CASSLGPLLRELFF. The CDR3 nucleotides read TGTGCCAGCAGCCTCGGCCCCCTTTTACGGGAGCTGTTCTTT. Complete variable domain (other parts from reference TRBV5-5 and TRBJ2-2): DAGVTQSPTHLIKTRGQQVTLRCSPISGHKSVSWYQQVLGQGPQFIFQYYEKEERGRGNFPDRFSARQFPNYSSELNVNALLLGDSALYLCASSLGPLLRELFFGEGSRLTVL.

V usage is TRBV5-1 and J usage is TRBJ1-1, with no clear D. V was clipped by 0 bases and J by 7 bases, with 13 bases between them. Germline CDR1 is SGHRS and CDR2 is YFSETQ. This CDR3 spans 14 amino acids. CDR3 nucleotide sequence: TGCGCCAGCAGCTTGGGTCGGGGAGAGGGTGAAGCTTTCTTT. Protein sequence: CASSLGRGEGEAFF. The entire variable domain, with the rest obtained from reference TRBV5-1 and TRBJ1-1, is as follows: KAGVTQTPRYLIKTRGQQVTLSCSPISGHRSVSWYQQTPGQGLQFLFEYFSETQRNKGNFPGRFSGRQFSNSRSEMNVSTLELGDSALYLCASSLGRGEGEAFFGQGTRLTVV.

This clone has just one count. The chain links TRBV7-2 to TRBJ2-6; 12 bases agree with TRBD2. Germline CDR1 reads SGHTA; CDR2 reads FQGNSA. The CDR3 has 17 amino acids. V was clipped by 4 bases and J by 0 bases; unmatched bases: 1. Written as DNA, the CDR3 is TGTGCCAGCAGCTGGACTAGCGGGGCCTCTGGGGCCAACGTCCTGACTTTC. Amino acids: CASSWTSGASGANVLTF. Full variable domain (outside the CDR3, taken from reference TRBV7-2 and TRBJ2-6): GAGVSQSPSNKVTEKGKDVELRCDPISGHTALYWYRQSLGQGLEFLIYFQGNSAPDKSGLPSDRFSAERTGGSVSTLTIQRTQQEDSAVYLCASSWTSGASGANVLTFGAGSRLTVL.

The chain carries TRBV6-2 or TRBV6-3 and TRBJ1-1; no clear D gene. The germline gives CDR1 MNHEY, CDR2 SVGEGT. This CDR3 is 14 amino acids long. The V gene lost 0 bases and the J gene lost 4 bases, with 9 bases spanning the gap. The CDR3 DNA reads TGTGCCAGCAGTTACTCGGAATTGGGCACTGAAGCTTTCTTT. Encoded protein: CASSYSELGTEAFF.

The chain uses TRBV19 and TRBJ1-2, with no clear D. Germline assignment: CDR1 LNHDA and CDR2 SQIVND (reference sequence). Trimming left V 2 bases short and J 1 base short, with 8 bases between. The CDR3 has 14 residues. The DNA of the CDR3 is TGTGCCAGTAGTATAATTGGCGATAACTATGGCTACACCTTC. Residues: CASSIIGDNYGYTF.

CDR3 amino acids: CASSEGRPWDTQYF. For the CDR3, the DNA is TGTGCCAGCAGTGAGGGACGGCCTTGGGATACGCAGTATTTT. This chain uses TRBV9 with TRBJ2-3, with D perhaps matching TRBD1 or TRBD2 (5 bases each). Trimming stripped 5 bases from V and 6 bases from J, with 16 bases between. The CDR3 has 14 residues. Germline CDR1 and CDR2: SGDLS and YYNGEE.

The chain carries TRBV9 and TRBJ2-1; no clear D. Between the trimmed V and J ends, which lost 4 bases and 6 bases, there was a span of 8 bases. This CDR3 region has 12 residues. The germline gives CDR1 SGDLS, CDR2 YYNGEE. The CDR3 DNA follows: TGTGCCAGCAGCCTCAGCCTCAATGAGCAGTTCTTC. Its protein product is CASSLSLNEQFF.

This clone showed up just a few times. Other DNA variants within this sample encode the same CDR3. V usage is TRBV18 and J usage is TRBJ2-7; D is unclear. Between the trimmed V and J ends, which lost 0 bases and 4 bases, there was a span of 7 bases. The germline gives CDR1 KGHSH, CDR2 LQKENI. The CDR3 has 13 amino acids. The CDR3 region is CASSPPTTYEQYF. The CDR3 region has the DNA TGTGCCAGCTCACCACCGACCACATACGAGCAGTACTTC. Full variable domain (rest looked up from reference TRBV18 and TRBJ2-7): NAGVMQNPRHLVRRRGQEARLRCSPMKGHSHVYWYRQLPEEGLKFMVYLQKENIIDESGMPKERFSAEFPKEGPSILRIQQVVRGDSAAYFCASSPPTTYEQYFGPGTRLTVT.

The J gene is TRBJ1-2, the V gene TRBV27, with 10 bases fitting TRBD1. Germline V gene lookup returns CDR1 MNHEY and CDR2 SMNVEV (reference sequence). J was trimmed by 6 bases and V by 8 bases; bases with no gene match: 12. The CDR3 runs to 15 residues. CDR3 in amino acids: CASFSGGTGVHGYTF. CDR3 nucleotide sequence: TGTGCCAGCTTTTCGGGGGGGACAGGGGTTCATGGCTACACCTTC.

The rearrangement links TRBV7-2 to TRBJ1-2, with D possibly TRBD1 on 5 matching bases. V was shortened by 3 bases and J by 3 bases, with 11 bases between the two germline ends. CDR3 length: 14 residues. Germline assignment: CDR1 SGHTA and CDR2 FQGNSA. CDR3 bases: TGTGCCAGCAGCTTTGCGGGGCGGGACTATGGCTACACCTTC. Protein sequence: CASSFAGRDYGYTF.

This chain connects TRBV9 to TRBJ2-7; D not certain. CDR1 is SGDLS and CDR2 is YYNGEE in the germline V gene. The CDR3 is 13 amino acids. The V and J ends lost 4 bases and 2 bases respectively, with 10 bases between them. This CDR3 reads CASSLEPTYEQYF. The DNA of the CDR3 is TGTGCCAGCAGCCTTGAACCGACCTACGAGCAGTACTTC.

The chain has TRBV19 and TRBJ1-1; maybe TRBD1 (5 bases). Germline loops: CDR1 LNHDA, CDR2 SQIVND (reference sequence). The CDR3 is 14 amino acids. Between the trimmed V and J ends, which lost 4 bases and 2 bases, there was a span of 11 bases. CDR3 protein: CASSNPGTNTEAFF. CDR3 bases: TGTGCCAGTAGTAACCCAGGGACTAACACTGAAGCTTTCTTT.

This chain joins TRBV7-2 and TRBJ1-5; D remains unclear. The V end was cut by 5 bases, the J end by 2 bases, with 16 bases between. The length of the CDR3 is 16 residues. Looked up from germline, CDR1 is SGHTA and CDR2 is FQGNSA. The CDR3 nucleotides read TGTGCCAGCAGCCCCATGATAGGGAGGGGCAATCAGCCCCAGCATTTT. Residues: CASSPMIGRGNQPQHF.

The chain has TRBV3-1 (or the pseudogene TRBV3-2) and TRBJ2-6; the D gene is possibly TRBD1 (6 bases). The CDR3 contains 15 residues. The V gene's germline CDR1 is LGHDT and CDR2 YNNKEL (reference sequence). The ends were cut back, 6 bases at V and 2 bases at J, with 11 bases in the middle. The CDR3, as DNA: TGTGCCAGCAGTGAAGAGGGGGCTGGGGCCAACGTCCTGACTTTC. Protein product: CASSEEGAGANVLTF.

A word on this clone: An end of the junction does not agree with germline; a read error may underlie this. The genes are TRBV9 and TRBJ1-1, with D perhaps matching TRBD1 (5 bases). The germline CDR1 and CDR2 sequences are SGDLS and YYNGEE. The CDR3 loop spans 12 amino acids. This CDR3 is CASSGGRGNRIF. CDR3 nucleotides: TGTGCCAGCAGCGGGGGCCGGGGGAACCGAATTTTT.

The rearrangement uses TRBV11-3 and TRBJ1-2, with no clear D. The CDR3 runs to 16 residues. CDR1 and CDR2 from the germline V gene are SGHNT and YENEEA. Trimming shortened V by 3 bases and J by 6 bases, and 20 bases separated the two germline ends. CDR3 DNA: TGTGCCAGCAGCTTTCGGATTGAGACCGGAAAGGATGGCTACACCTTC. Translated, it gives CASSFRIETGKDGYTF.

This clone has a handful of counts. V usage is TRBV7-9 and J usage is TRBJ2-2; maybe TRBD1 (7 bases). Germline CDR1 is SEHNR and CDR2 is FQNEAQ (reference sequence). The CDR3 consists of 15 residues. V was clipped by 1 base and J by 6 bases, with 12 bases between them. CDR3 DNA sequence: TGTGCCAGCAGCTTAGGCGGGACAGTGTCCGGGGAGCTGTTTTTT. It encodes CASSLGGTVSGELFF.

V gene TRBV27 combines with J gene TRBJ1-1; D ambiguous. V was clipped by 4 bases and J by 1 base, with 10 bases between them. The CDR3 is 14 amino acids. Germline V CDR1 and CDR2: MNHEY, SMNVEV (reference sequence). The CDR3 sequence is CASSWSNPNTEAFF. The DNA of the CDR3 is TGTGCCAGCAGTTGGTCAAACCCGAACACTGAAGCTTTCTTT.

CDR3 amino acids: CASSPSGTREASPQHF. DNA for the CDR3: TGTGCCAGTAGTCCCTCGGGGACTAGGGAGGCTAGCCCCCAGCATTTT. The V call is TRBV19, the J call TRBJ1-5; D is possibly TRBD1 (5 bases). Germline V gene data show CDR1 as LNHDA and CDR2 as SQIVND (reference sequence). V was cut by 5 bases and J by 10 bases, with 24 bases left in between. CDR3 length: 16 residues.

The genes are TRBV4-2 and TRBJ1-4, with 10 bases aligning to TRBD1. The CDR3 runs 15 residues. J gave up 14 bases and V 2 bases, and 11 bases lay outside the gene matches. Germline V gene lookup returns CDR1 LGHNA and CDR2 YNFKEQ. CDR3 sequence: CASSQLGPGQGSLFF. As DNA, the CDR3 is TGTGCCAGCAGCCAACTTGGGCCGGGACAGGGGAGTCTGTTTTTT.

The J gene is TRBJ1-1, the V gene TRBV27, with D unresolved. V was pared by 5 bases and J by 4 bases, with 17 bases between. The CDR3 is 15 residues long. CDR1 and CDR2 (germline): MNHEY, SMNVEV (reference sequence). The CDR3 loop is CASSPRTAFGTEAFF. The DNA of the CDR3 is TGTGCCAGCAGTCCTAGGACGGCCTTCGGCACTGAAGCTTTCTTT.

The chain recombines TRBV10-3 with TRBJ2-2; D is unresolved. The CDR3 loop spans 13 amino acids. Germline V CDR1 and CDR2: ENHRY, SYGVKD. V lost 5 bases and J lost 4, with 8 bases in between. CDR3 region: CAISLGPTGELFF. The DNA of the CDR3 is TGTGCCATCAGTCTGGGCCCCACCGGGGAGCTGTTTTTT.

V and J are TRBV6-2 or TRBV6-3 and TRBJ2-6; no reliable D call. The CDR3 totals 17 residues. Trimming took 4 bases from V and 0 from J, leaving 13 bases between them. The germline CDR1 and CDR2 sequences are MNHEY and SVGEGT. Written as DNA, the CDR3 is TGTGCCAGCAGTTTGAGGCAGGTCGACTCTGGGGCCAACGTCCTGACTTTC. Residues: CASSLRQVDSGANVLTF.